This TCR beta chain was obtained from a study of T cells in Graves' hyperthyroidism and ophthalmopathy. Study results and limitations: Ophthalmopathy, which appeared later, was predicted by the model a median around 6.9 months before onset. Ophthalmopathy stood apart from stable hyperthyroidism in a 13 V-J model.

This clonotype appeared a few times. Antigen unknown. Using RNA transcripts as the source, TCR beta CDR3 regions were amplified. A first-round RT-PCR of the TCR CDR3 used the HTBI primer set. TCRdb re-analysed the multiplex PCR reads in MiXCR, keeping a single row per CDR3 protein. The top ten clones hold around 9.3% of a sample with roughly 840,000 distinct CDR3 sequences, roughly 37% of them seen once. V lost 3 bases to trimming and J lost 4 bases, with 15 bases between them. This CDR3 spans 15 amino acids. Looked up from germline, CDR1 is DFQATT and CDR2 is SNEGSKA (reference sequence). No progression to ophthalmopathy during 18 months of follow-up defined stable disease. Disease duration under 2 months; hyperthyroidism patients were aged 18 to 65.

Sequencing input: blood. The rearrangement joins TRBV20-1 to TRBJ2-2, with D tentatively TRBD2 (7 bases). This clonotype was obtained from a young man with Graves' hyperthyroidism. The CDR3 is CSASPGGGGTGELFF. CDR3 DNA: TGCAGTGCTAGTCCCGGGGGAGGGGGCACCGGGGAGCTGTTTTTT.